This is a list of T cell receptor beta chains from one sample in a study of T cells after yellow fever vaccination. TCRdb re-called the 5' RACE reads through MiXCR, storing one row per CDR3 protein. This table holds 500,000 to 650,000 distinct CDR3 sequences, roughly 13% found once. The starting material was PBMCs, obtained on the day of the yellow fever booster vaccination. These receptor sequences come from a man aged 25-45 years who received the YFV17D yellow fever vaccine. Both conserved end residues are part of each CDR3. The D gene is left open where the match is weak. Clone size is given for some rows only: seen once, a few or many times, or a class if the clone is expanded.

TRBJ1-2 TRBV4-3 NA TRBD1 TGCGCCAGCAGCCAAGCAGGGGGTTATGGCTACACCTTC CASSQAGGYGYTF
TRBJ2-7 TRBV6-5 few NA TGTGCCAGCAGTTACCTCGGAGGCCAATCCTCCTACGAGCAGTACTTC CASSYLGGQSSYEQYF
TRBJ2-2 TRBV12-3/TRBV12-4 NA TRBD1 TGTGCCGCAAGGGGGCAGGGGGAAATACCCGGGGAGCTGTTTTTT CAARGQGEIPGELFF
TRBJ2-1 TRBV20-1 few NA TGCAGTGCTGCCCGGGACCCCACCTACAATGAGCAGTTCTTC CSAARDPTYNEQFF
TRBJ2-1 TRBV27 few NA TGTGCCAGCAGTCGACCTAGGAGCTCCTACAATGAGCAGTTCTTC CASSRPRSSYNEQFF
TRBJ1-2 TRBV9 few TRBD1 TGTGCCAGCAACCCGGGACAGTACCACTATGGCTACACCTTC CASNPGQYHYGYTF
TRBJ2-4 TRBV12-3/TRBV12-4 few TRBD1 TGTGCCAGCAGCTCACAGGGGGCGGGTGCCAAAAACATTCAGTACTTC CASSSQGAGAKNIQYF
TRBJ2-1 TRBV28 few TRBD2 TGTGCCAGCAGTCGGGGGGGCCCCGGCTCCTACAATGAGCAGTTCTTC CASSRGGPGSYNEQFF
TRBJ1-2 TRBV11-2 NA TRBD1 TGTGCCAGCAGCTTCATGCAGGGGGGCCTCTATGGCTACACCTTC CASSFMQGGLYGYTF
TRBJ2-6 TRBV7-9 few NA TGTGCCAGCAGCCCCGCTCAGGTCGGGGCCAACGTCCTGACTTTC CASSPAQVGANVLTF